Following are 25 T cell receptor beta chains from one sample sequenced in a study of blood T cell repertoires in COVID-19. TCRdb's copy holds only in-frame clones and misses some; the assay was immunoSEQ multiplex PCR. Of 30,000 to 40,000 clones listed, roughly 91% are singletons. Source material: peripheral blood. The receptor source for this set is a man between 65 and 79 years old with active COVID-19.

CDR3 sequence: CSASPTSAPYEQYF. CDR3 in DNA: TGCAGTGCTAGTCCAACTAGTGCCCCCTACGAGCAGTACTTC. The rearrangement joins TRBV20-1 to TRBJ2-7, with D tentatively TRBD2 (5 bases). CDR3 length equals 14 residues. CDR1 and CDR2 from the germline V gene are DFQATT and SNEGSKA (reference sequence). Trimming shortened V by 3 bases and J by 2 bases, and 14 bases separated the two germline ends.

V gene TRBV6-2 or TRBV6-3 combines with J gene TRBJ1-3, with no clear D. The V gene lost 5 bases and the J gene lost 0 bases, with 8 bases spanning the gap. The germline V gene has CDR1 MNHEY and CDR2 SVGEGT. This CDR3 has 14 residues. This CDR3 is CASSPGGSGNTIYF. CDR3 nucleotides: TGTGCCAGCAGTCCCGGTGGCTCTGGAAACACCATATATTTT.

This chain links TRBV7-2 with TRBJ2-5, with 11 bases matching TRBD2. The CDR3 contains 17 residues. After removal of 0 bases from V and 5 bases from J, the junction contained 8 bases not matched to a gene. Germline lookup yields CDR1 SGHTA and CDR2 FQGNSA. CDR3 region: CASSLATLAGGRETQYF. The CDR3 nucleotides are TGTGCCAGCAGCTTAGCAACGCTAGCGGGAGGCCGGGAGACCCAGTACTTC.

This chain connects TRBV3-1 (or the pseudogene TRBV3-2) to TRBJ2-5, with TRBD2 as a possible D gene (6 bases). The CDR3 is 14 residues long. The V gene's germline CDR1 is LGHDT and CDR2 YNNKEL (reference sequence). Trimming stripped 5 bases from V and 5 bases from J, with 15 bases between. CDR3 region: CASSLRLVQETQYF. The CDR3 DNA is TGTGCCAGCAGCTTAAGACTAGTGCAGGAGACCCAGTACTTC.

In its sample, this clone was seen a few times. CDR3 in amino acids: CASSSWTGETQYF. The CDR3 coding sequence is TGCGCCAGCAGCTCGTGGACAGGGGAGACCCAGTACTTC. The gene calls are TRBV4-1 and TRBJ2-5; 8 bases match TRBD1. V was clipped by 5 bases and J by 5 bases; unmatched bases: 4. Germline loops: CDR1 MGHRA, CDR2 YSYEKL. This CDR3 is 13 amino acids long.

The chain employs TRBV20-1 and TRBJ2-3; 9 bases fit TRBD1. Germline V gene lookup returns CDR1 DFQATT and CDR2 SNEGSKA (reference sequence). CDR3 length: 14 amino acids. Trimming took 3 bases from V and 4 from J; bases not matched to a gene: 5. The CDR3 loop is CSASGTGLSDTQYF. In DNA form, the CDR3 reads TGCAGTGCTAGTGGGACAGGGTTGTCAGATACGCAGTATTTT.

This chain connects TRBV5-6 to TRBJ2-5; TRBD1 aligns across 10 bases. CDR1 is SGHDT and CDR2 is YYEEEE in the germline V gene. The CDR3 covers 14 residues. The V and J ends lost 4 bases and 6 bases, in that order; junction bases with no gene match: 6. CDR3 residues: CASSNRQGAKTQYF. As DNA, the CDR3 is TGTGCCAGCAGCAACCGACAGGGGGCCAAGACCCAGTACTTC.

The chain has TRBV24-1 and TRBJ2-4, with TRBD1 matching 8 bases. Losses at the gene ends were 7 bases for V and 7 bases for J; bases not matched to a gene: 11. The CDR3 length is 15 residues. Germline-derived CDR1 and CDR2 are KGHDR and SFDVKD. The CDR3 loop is CATSAAAGQANIQYF. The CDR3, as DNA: TGTGCCACCAGCGCGGCGGCGGGACAGGCTAACATTCAGTACTTC.

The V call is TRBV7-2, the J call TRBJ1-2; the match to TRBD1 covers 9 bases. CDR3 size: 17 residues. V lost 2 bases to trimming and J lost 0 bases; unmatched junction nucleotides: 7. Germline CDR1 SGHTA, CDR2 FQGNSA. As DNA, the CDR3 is TGTGCCAGCAGCTTATTGGCGGACAGGGGCTCTAACTATGGCTACACCTTC. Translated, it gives CASSLLADRGSNYGYTF.

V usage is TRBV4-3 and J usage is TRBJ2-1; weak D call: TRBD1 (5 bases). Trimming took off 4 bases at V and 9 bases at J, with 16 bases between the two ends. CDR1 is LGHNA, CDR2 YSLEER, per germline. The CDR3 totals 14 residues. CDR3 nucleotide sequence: TGCGCCAGCAGCCGAGACTTGAATGGGGCTGAGCAGTTCTTC. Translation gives CASSRDLNGAEQFF.

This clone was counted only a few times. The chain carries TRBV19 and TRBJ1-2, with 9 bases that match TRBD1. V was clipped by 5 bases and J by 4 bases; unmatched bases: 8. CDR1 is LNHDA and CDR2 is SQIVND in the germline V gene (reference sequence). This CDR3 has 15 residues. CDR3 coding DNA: TGTGCCAGTAGTCCCGACAGGGGGGCACTCTATGGCTACACCTTC. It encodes CASSPDRGALYGYTF. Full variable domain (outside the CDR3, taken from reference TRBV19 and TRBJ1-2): DGGITQSPKYLFRKEGQNVTLSCEQNLNHDAMYWYRQDPGQGLRLIYYSQIVNDFQKGDIAEGYSVSREKKESFPLTVTSAQKNPTAFYLCASSPDRGALYGYTFGSGTRLTVV.

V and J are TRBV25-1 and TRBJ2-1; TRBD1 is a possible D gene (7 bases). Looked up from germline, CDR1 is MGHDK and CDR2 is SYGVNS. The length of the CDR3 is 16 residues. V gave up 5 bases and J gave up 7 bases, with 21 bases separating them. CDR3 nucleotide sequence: TGTGCCAGCAGTCAGGCGGGGACAGTTATCAGTAATGAGCAGTTCTTC. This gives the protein CASSQAGTVISNEQFF.

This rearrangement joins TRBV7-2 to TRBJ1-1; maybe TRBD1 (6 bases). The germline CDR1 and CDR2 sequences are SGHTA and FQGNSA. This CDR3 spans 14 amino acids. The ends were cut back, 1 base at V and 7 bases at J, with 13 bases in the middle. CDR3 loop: CASSLGKGGGEAFF. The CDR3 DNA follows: TGTGCCAGCAGCTTAGGTAAGGGAGGGGGTGAAGCTTTCTTT.

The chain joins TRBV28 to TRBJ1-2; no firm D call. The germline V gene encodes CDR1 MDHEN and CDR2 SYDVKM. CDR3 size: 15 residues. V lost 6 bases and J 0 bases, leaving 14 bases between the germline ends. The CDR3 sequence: CASSRGSLANYGYTF. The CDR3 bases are TGTGCCAGCAGCCGAGGGTCGTTAGCTAACTATGGCTACACCTTC.

CDR3 nucleotides: TGTGCTAGTGGTTCGGGAGGGCCGAGTGAGACCCAGTACTTC. This codes for CASGSGGPSETQYF. The rearrangement links TRBV12-5 to TRBJ2-5, with TRBD2 identical over 8 bases. Trimming took 4 bases from V and 5 from J; bases not matched to a gene: 6. The length of the CDR3 is 14 residues. The germline V gene has CDR1 LGHNT and CDR2 FRNRAP.

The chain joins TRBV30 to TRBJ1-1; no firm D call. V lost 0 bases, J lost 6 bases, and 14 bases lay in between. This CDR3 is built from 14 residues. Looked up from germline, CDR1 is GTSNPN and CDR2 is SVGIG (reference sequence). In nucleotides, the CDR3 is TGTGCCTGGAGTGTAGAGAGGAGGACTGCTGAAGCTTTCTTT. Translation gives CAWSVERRTAEAFF.

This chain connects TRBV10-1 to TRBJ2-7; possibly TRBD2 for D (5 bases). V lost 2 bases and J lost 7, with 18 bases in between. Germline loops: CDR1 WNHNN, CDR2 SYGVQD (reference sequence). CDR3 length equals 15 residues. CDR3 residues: CASSEDQARPGEQYF. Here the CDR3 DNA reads TGCGCCAGCAGTGAGGATCAAGCGCGGCCGGGAGAGCAGTACTTC.

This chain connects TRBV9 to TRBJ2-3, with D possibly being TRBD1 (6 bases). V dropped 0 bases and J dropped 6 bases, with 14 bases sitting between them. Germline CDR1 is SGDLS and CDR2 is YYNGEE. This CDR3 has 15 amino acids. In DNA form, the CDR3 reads TGTGCCAGCAGCGTAGGGGACAAGTACGGGGATACGCAGTATTTT. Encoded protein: CASSVGDKYGDTQYF.

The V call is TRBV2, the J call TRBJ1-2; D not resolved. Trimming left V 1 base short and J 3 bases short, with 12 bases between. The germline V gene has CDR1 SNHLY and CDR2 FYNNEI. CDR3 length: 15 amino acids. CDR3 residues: CASSEGGRRYYGYTF. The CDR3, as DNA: TGTGCCAGCAGTGAAGGCGGTCGTCGGTACTATGGCTACACCTTC.

CDR3 region: CASSLAGGQPQHF. Written as DNA, the CDR3 is TGTGCCAGCAGCTTAGCAGGGGGTCAGCCCCAGCATTTT. The gene calls are TRBV7-9 and TRBJ1-5; a weak D match, TRBD1 (6 bases). V gave up 0 bases and J gave up 6 bases, with 6 bases separating them. CDR3 length equals 13 residues. CDR1 and CDR2 from the germline V gene are SEHNR and FQNEAQ (reference sequence).

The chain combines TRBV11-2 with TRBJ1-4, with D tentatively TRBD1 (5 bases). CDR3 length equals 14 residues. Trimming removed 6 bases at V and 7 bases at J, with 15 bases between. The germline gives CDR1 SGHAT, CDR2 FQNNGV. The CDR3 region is CASRREGSGEKLFF. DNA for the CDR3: TGTGCCAGCAGACGGGAGGGGAGTGGTGAAAAACTGTTTTTT.

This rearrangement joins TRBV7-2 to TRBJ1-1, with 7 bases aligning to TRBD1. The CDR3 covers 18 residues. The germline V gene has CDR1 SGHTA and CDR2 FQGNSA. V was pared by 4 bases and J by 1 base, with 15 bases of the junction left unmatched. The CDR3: CASSSRGIGGVKNTEAFF. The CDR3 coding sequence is TGTGCCAGCAGCTCCCGGGGGATAGGGGGCGTTAAGAACACTGAAGCTTTCTTT.

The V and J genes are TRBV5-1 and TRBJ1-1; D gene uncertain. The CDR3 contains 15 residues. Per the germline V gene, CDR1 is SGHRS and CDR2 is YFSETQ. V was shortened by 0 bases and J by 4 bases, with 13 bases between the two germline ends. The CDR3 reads CASSLDGAASTEAFF. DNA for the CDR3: TGCGCCAGCAGCTTGGATGGAGCAGCTAGCACTGAAGCTTTCTTT. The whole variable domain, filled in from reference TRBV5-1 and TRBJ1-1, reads KAGVTQTPRYLIKTRGQQVTLSCSPISGHRSVSWYQQTPGQGLQFLFEYFSETQRNKGNFPGRFSGRQFSNSRSEMNVSTLELGDSALYLCASSLDGAASTEAFFGQGTRLTVV.

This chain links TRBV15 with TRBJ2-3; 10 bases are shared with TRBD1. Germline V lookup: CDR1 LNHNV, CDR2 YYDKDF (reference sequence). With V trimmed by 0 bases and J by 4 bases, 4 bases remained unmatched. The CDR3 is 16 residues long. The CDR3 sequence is CATSRDPGQGADTQYF. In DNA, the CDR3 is TGTGCCACCAGCAGAGATCCCGGACAGGGGGCAGATACGCAGTATTTT.

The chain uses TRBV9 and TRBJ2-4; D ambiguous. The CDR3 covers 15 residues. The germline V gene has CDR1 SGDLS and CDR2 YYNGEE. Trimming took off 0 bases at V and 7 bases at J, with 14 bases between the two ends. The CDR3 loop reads CASSVGPGVVNIQYF. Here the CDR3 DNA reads TGTGCCAGCAGCGTAGGCCCGGGTGTCGTGAACATTCAGTACTTC.